The clone carrying this T cell receptor beta chain was recorded a few times. Antigen: not known. These data are taken from a study of long-term antiretroviral therapy in people with HIV. Study-level findings and limits: Repertoires in HIV (unlike those of controls) had narrower CDR3 length ranges.

Samples were assayed with immunoSEQ v3.0 at survey level. This table comes from immunoSEQ multiplex PCR, and its TCRdb copy is limited to in-frame clones, with some not included. The repertoire holds around 19,000 clones, with roughly 80% as singletons. V was trimmed by 4 bases and J by 4 bases, leaving 7 bases between them. CDR1 is SQVTM, CDR2 ANQGSEA, per germline. CDR3 length: 11 amino acids. The rearrangement joins TRBV29-1 to TRBJ1-2; the D gene is possibly TRBD1 (5 bases). The receptor was isolated from a woman in her thirties with HIV. The sequences come from unsorted PBMCs, collected 2.9 years after starting antiretroviral therapy. The CDR3 here is CSVGGGYGYTF. CDR3 DNA: TGCAGCGTTGGGGGGGGCTATGGCTACACCTTC.